The 26 T cell receptor beta chains presented below share a single source sample, sequenced in a study of OX40 agonist ivuxolimab in advanced cancers. Assay: immunoSEQ multiplex PCR; the TCRdb copy retains only in-frame clones and omits some. The sample lists tens of thousands of clones, approximately 89% seen once, with more than 0.8% in the top ten. The source was CD4+ or CD8+ T cells sorted from blood, collected in a trial of the OX40 agonist ivuxolimab. These receptor sequences come from an adult with an advanced solid tumor such as melanoma, head and neck, liver or kidney cancer.

The rearrangement links TRBV27 to TRBJ2-5; 11 bases fit TRBD2. Germline V gives CDR1 MNHEY, CDR2 SMNVEV (reference sequence). CDR3 size: 16 residues. V was pared by 4 bases and J by 4 bases, with 8 bases of the junction left unmatched. CDR3 sequence (DNA): TGTGCCAGCAGTTCGATAATAGCGGGAGGGACAGAGACCCAGTACTTC. Its protein product is CASSSIIAGGTETQYF.

The genes are TRBV5-1 and TRBJ2-5; 14 bases agree with TRBD2. CDR3 length: 15 residues. V gave up 4 bases and J gave up 5 bases; unmatched junction bases: 4. In germline, CDR1 is SGHRS, CDR2 YFSETQ. The CDR3 nucleotides are TGCGCCAGCAGCGCCGGACTAGCGGGGGGTGAGACCCAGTACTTC. Translating gives CASSAGLAGGETQYF.

V is TRBV5-1 and J is TRBJ2-7; tentatively, D is TRBD1 (6 bases). The CDR3 runs 14 residues. Trimming removed 1 base at V and 2 bases at J, with 10 bases between. Germline V gene sequence: CDR1 SGHRS, CDR2 YFSETQ. In DNA form, the CDR3 reads TGCGCCAGCAGCTTGCGACAGGCCACCTACGAGCAGTACTTC. Protein sequence: CASSLRQATYEQYF. Looking up the rest from reference TRBV5-1 and TRBJ2-7 gives the full variable domain: KAGVTQTPRYLIKTRGQQVTLSCSPISGHRSVSWYQQTPGQGLQFLFEYFSETQRNKGNFPGRFSGRQFSNSRSEMNVSTLELGDSALYLCASSLRQATYEQYFGPGTRLTVT.

This chain joins TRBV7-9 and TRBJ2-7; D is possibly TRBD1 or TRBD2 (5 bases each). Germline assignment: CDR1 SEHNR and CDR2 FQNEAQ (reference sequence). V shed 1 base and J shed 4 bases, with 11 bases lying between them. The CDR3 has 14 amino acids. The CDR3 nucleotides are TGTGCCAGCAGCTTAGGAGGGGCTCGGTACGAGCAGTACTTC. This translates into CASSLGGARYEQYF.

This clone was seen once. The V call is TRBV27, the J call TRBJ1-1; TRBD1 agrees at 7 bases. The CDR3 loop spans 15 amino acids. Germline V gene lookup returns CDR1 MNHEY and CDR2 SMNVEV (reference sequence). The junction had 9 bases not matched to a gene; V was cut back by 3 bases and J by 5 bases. The CDR3 spells CASSFSRTGFTEAFF. CDR3 coding DNA: TGTGCCAGCAGTTTCTCCCGGACAGGTTTTACTGAAGCTTTCTTT.

Only one count was recorded for this clone. This chain joins TRBV29-1 and TRBJ1-1; no reliable D call. The V end was cut by 4 bases, the J end by 1 base, with 22 bases between. CDR3 size: 17 residues. Germline V gene lookup returns CDR1 SQVTM and CDR2 ANQGSEA. The CDR3 sequence is CSVAQNTFLGQNTEAFF. In DNA, the CDR3 is TGCAGCGTTGCTCAAAATACGTTCCTAGGGCAGAACACTGAAGCTTTCTTT. The whole variable domain, filled in from reference TRBV29-1 and TRBJ1-1, reads SAVISQKPSRDICQRGTSLTIQCQVDSQVTMMFWYRQQPGQSLTLIATANQGSEATYESGFVIDKFPISRPNLTFSTLTVSNMSPEDSSIYLCSVAQNTFLGQNTEAFFGQGTRLTVV.

The chain recombines TRBV7-6 with TRBJ2-1, with a possible D match to TRBD1 (5 bases). CDR1 is SGHVS, CDR2 FNYEAQ, per germline. Deletions cut 8 bases from V and 9 bases from J, with 8 bases between. The CDR3 consists of 10 residues. As DNA, the CDR3 is TGTGCCAGCGGGGCTTCTGAGCAGTTCTTC. Protein product: CASGASEQFF.

The CDR3 spells CATSFGGYNQPQHF. CDR3 nucleotide sequence: TGTGCCACCAGCTTCGGGGGCTACAATCAGCCCCAGCATTTT. The chain recombines TRBV15 with TRBJ1-5, with D possibly being TRBD1 (6 bases). With 5 bases removed from V and 3 bases from J, the gap between germline ends came to 11 bases. Germline V CDR1 and CDR2: LNHNV, YYDKDF (reference sequence). This CDR3 is 14 amino acids long.

The V and J genes are TRBV6-5 and TRBJ2-2; no clear D. Germline-derived CDR1 and CDR2 are MNHEY and SVGAGI. The CDR3 contains 12 residues. V dropped 2 bases and J dropped 5 bases, with 3 bases sitting between them. CDR3 region: CASSYQTGELFF. The CDR3 DNA is TGTGCCAGCAGTTACCAGACCGGGGAGCTGTTTTTT.

This chain links TRBV7-2 with TRBJ1-5; possible D gene TRBD1, 5 bases. Germline V CDR1 and CDR2: SGHTA, FQGNSA. V lost 5 bases, J lost 5 bases, and 10 bases lay in between. This CDR3 region has 13 residues. CDR3: CASSQGTHQPQHF. The CDR3 nucleotides are TGTGCCAGCAGCCAAGGGACTCATCAGCCCCAGCATTTT. Using reference TRBV7-2 and TRBJ1-5 for the parts outside the CDR3, the full variable domain is GAGVSQSPSNKVTEKGKDVELRCDPISGHTALYWYRQSLGQGLEFLIYFQGNSAPDKSGLPSDRFSAERTGGSVSTLTIQRTQQEDSAVYLCASSQGTHQPQHFGDGTRLSIL.

V and J are TRBV28 and TRBJ1-2; D is ambiguous. Germline-derived CDR1 and CDR2 are MDHEN and SYDVKM. The V end was cut by 7 bases, the J end by 3 bases, with 6 bases between. The CDR3 loop spans 11 amino acids. CDR3 sequence (DNA): TGTGCCAGCAAACAGTACTATGGCTACACCTTC. It codes for CASKQYYGYTF.

As to this clone: At one boundary the junction diverges from the germline segment, which might be a read error. This chain uses TRBV28 with TRBJ1-5; perhaps TRBD1 as D (5 bases). Germline V CDR1 and CDR2: MDHEN, SYDVKM. This CDR3 is built from 12 residues. The DNA of the CDR3 is TGTGCCAGCAGTTCCAGGGTCCGGACCCCAGCATTT. Amino acids: CASSSRVRTPAF.

V is TRBV2 and J is TRBJ2-5, with D tentatively TRBD1 (5 bases). Per germline, CDR1 SNHLY and CDR2 FYNNEI. This CDR3 spans 13 amino acids. V was cut by 1 base and J by 3 bases, with 6 bases left in between. CDR3 sequence reads: CASSEGQKETQYF. The DNA of the CDR3 is TGTGCCAGCAGTGAAGGACAGAAAGAGACCCAGTACTTC.

Note on this clone: At one boundary the junction diverges from the germline segment, which might be a read error. The chain carries TRBV5-6 and TRBJ2-1; 9 positions agree with TRBD1. The CDR3 runs 16 residues. The germline V gene encodes CDR1 SGHDT and CDR2 YYEEEE. CDR3 sequence (DNA): TGTGCCAGCACCCCGCAAGGGACAGGGCTCTACGATGAGCAGTTCTTC. The encoded protein is CASTPQGTGLYDEQFF.

The J gene is TRBJ2-1, the V gene TRBV11-1, with D unclear. The V gene's germline CDR1 is SGHAT and CDR2 FQDESV (reference sequence). V shed 5 bases and J shed 8 bases, with 10 bases lying between them. CDR3 size: 12 residues. CDR3 coding DNA: TGTGCCAGCAGCCGCGTCACCGATGAGCAGTTCTTC. It specifies CASSRVTDEQFF.

For the CDR3, the DNA is TGTGCCAGCAGCTTAGCAGGACTAAGCACAGATACGCAGTATTTT. Residues: CASSLAGLSTDTQYF. V usage is TRBV7-6 and J usage is TRBJ2-3; a possible D gene is TRBD2 (6 bases). This CDR3 has 15 amino acids. Germline V CDR1 and CDR2: SGHVS, FNYEAQ. V was pared by 0 bases and J by 0 bases, with 7 bases between.

This sequence joins TRBV6-6 and TRBJ1-6, with D uncertain. The CDR3 sequence is 14 residues long. The germline V and J ends were trimmed by 0 bases and 12 bases, with 12 bases remaining between them. The germline V gene encodes CDR1 MNHNY and CDR2 SVGAGI (reference sequence). The CDR3 reads CASSYSTRDQPLHF. The CDR3 coding sequence is TGTGCCAGCAGTTACTCGACGAGGGATCAACCCCTCCACTTT.

The V call is TRBV5-1, the J call TRBJ2-2; 7 bases map to TRBD1. This CDR3 has 13 residues. Germline V gene sequence: CDR1 SGHRS, CDR2 YFSETQ. The ends lost 5 bases at V and 9 bases at J; junction bases unmatched: 7. The CDR3 DNA reads TGCGCCAGCAGTCGAGACAGGGCCCGGGAGCTGTTTTTT. Translated, it gives CASSRDRARELFF.

V is TRBV7-2 and J is TRBJ2-4; a possible D gene is TRBD2 (7 bases). V was pared by 4 bases and J by 1 base, with 11 bases between. Germline values: CDR1 SGHTA, CDR2 FQGNSA. The CDR3 extends over 15 amino acids. The CDR3 loop reads CASSSEGGAKNIQYF. The CDR3 region has the DNA TGTGCCAGCAGCTCCGAGGGGGGGGCCAAAAACATTCAGTACTTC.

The chain employs TRBV29-1 and TRBJ1-1; 7 bases fit TRBD1. Looked up from germline, CDR1 is SQVTM and CDR2 is ANQGSEA. V lost 7 bases and J lost 1; bases outside the gene matches: 6. The CDR3 totals 13 residues. The CDR3 sequence: CSALDRKNTEAFF. Written as DNA, the CDR3 is TGCAGCGCCCTGGACAGGAAGAACACTGAAGCTTTCTTT.

This clone was seen only once. V usage is TRBV5-4 and J usage is TRBJ2-5; 11 positions agree with TRBD2. The CDR3 is made up of 16 amino acids. Germline trimming cut 4 bases from V and 1 base from J; bases unmatched to any gene: 6. The germline CDR1 and CDR2 sequences are SGHNT and YYREEE (reference sequence). The CDR3 bases are TGTGCCAGCAGCCAAACTAGCGGGAGACTCCAAGAGACCCAGTACTTC. Amino acids: CASSQTSGRLQETQYF.

The chain links TRBV10-3 to TRBJ2-2, with D perhaps given as TRBD1 or TRBD2 (7 bases each). V shed 6 bases and J shed 6 bases, with 14 bases lying between them. This CDR3 has 14 residues. From germline, CDR1 is ENHRY and CDR2 SYGVKD. The CDR3 nucleotides read TGTGCCATCAGCGACAGGGAGGGCGCCGGGGAGCTGTTTTTT. Its translation: CAISDREGAGELFF.

The V and J genes are TRBV7-2 and TRBJ1-1, with TRBD1 identical over 8 bases. Germline V gene sequence: CDR1 SGHTA, CDR2 FQGNSA. J gave up 2 bases and V 0 bases, and 11 bases lay outside the gene matches. This CDR3 has 18 residues. The CDR3 here is CASSLAVAGGVLNTEAFF. Here the CDR3 DNA reads TGTGCCAGCAGCTTAGCGGTGGCAGGGGGCGTCTTAAACACTGAAGCTTTCTTT.

V gene TRBV7-2 combines with J gene TRBJ1-1, with a weak D call TRBD1 (5 bases). This CDR3 has 17 residues. Germline assignment: CDR1 SGHTA and CDR2 FQGNSA. V lost 7 bases to trimming and J lost 2 bases, with 23 bases between them. This CDR3 reads CASKSTAGTKVNTEAFF. The CDR3 nucleotides are TGTGCCAGCAAGTCGACCGCCGGGACGAAGGTTAACACTGAAGCTTTCTTT.

The chain recombines TRBV7-9 with TRBJ2-7, with D tentatively TRBD1 (5 bases). This CDR3 contains 13 residues. V lost 6 bases and J 0 bases, leaving 9 bases between the germline ends. The germline CDR1 and CDR2 sequences are SEHNR and FQNEAQ (reference sequence). CDR3 in DNA: TGTGCCAGCAGAACGGACACCTCCTACGAGCAGTACTTC. Its protein is CASRTDTSYEQYF.

This clone has just one count. The chain links TRBV5-1 to TRBJ2-1, with D possibly matching TRBD1 (5 bases). The CDR3 totals 15 residues. Germline V lookup: CDR1 SGHRS, CDR2 YFSETQ. V gave up 4 bases and J gave up 0 bases, with 11 bases separating them. CDR3 region: CASSPGDSSYNEQFF. For the CDR3, the DNA is TGCGCCAGCAGCCCTGGTGACAGCTCCTACAATGAGCAGTTCTTC.